These 23 T cell receptor beta chains originate from one sample sequenced in a study of OX40 agonist ivuxolimab in advanced cancers. This table comes from immunoSEQ multiplex PCR, and its TCRdb copy is limited to in-frame clones, with some not included. The sample consists of about 16,000 clones, approximately 90% of them appearing once. The material sequenced was CD4+ or CD8+ T cells sorted from blood, taken in a trial of the OX40 agonist ivuxolimab. These receptors were taken from an adult with an advanced solid tumor such as melanoma, head and neck, liver or kidney cancer.

This clone came up once. This chain connects TRBV5-1 to TRBJ1-6; D remains unclear. Germline CDR1 SGHRS, CDR2 YFSETQ. Trimming pared 4 bases from V and 7 bases from J, leaving 15 bases between. The CDR3 runs to 15 residues. The CDR3 DNA is TGCGCCAGCAGCATCCAGACAAGCTCGAATTCACCCCTCCACTTT. Its protein product is CASSIQTSSNSPLHF. The full variable domain, in which reference TRBV5-1 and TRBJ1-6 provide the parts outside the CDR3, is KAGVTQTPRYLIKTRGQQVTLSCSPISGHRSVSWYQQTPGQGLQFLFEYFSETQRNKGNFPGRFSGRQFSNSRSEMNVSTLELGDSALYLCASSIQTSSNSPLHFGNGTRLTVT.

The gene calls are TRBV7-8 and TRBJ2-7; D may be TRBD2 (6 bases). Germline V gives CDR1 SGHVS, CDR2 FQNEAQ. The CDR3 extends over 15 amino acids. With 2 bases removed from V and 3 bases from J, the gap between germline ends came to 14 bases. CDR3 in amino acids: CASSLTSGGVYEQYF. The CDR3 DNA reads TGTGCCAGCAGCTTAACCTCCGGGGGTGTCTACGAGCAGTACTTC.

The rearrangement joins TRBV7-6 to TRBJ2-5; 12 nucleotides align to TRBD2. V lost 5 bases and J lost 3; bases outside the gene matches: 7. This CDR3 region has 16 residues. Germline V lookup: CDR1 SGHVS, CDR2 FNYEAQ. CDR3: CASSPRTSGTEETQYF. The DNA of the CDR3 is TGTGCCAGCAGCCCACGGACTAGCGGGACCGAAGAGACCCAGTACTTC.

This clone was seen only once. V and J are TRBV30 and TRBJ2-5; D call uncertain. Trimming stripped 5 bases from V and 0 bases from J, with 4 bases between. The CDR3 has 11 amino acids. CDR1 is GTSNPN, CDR2 SVGIG, per germline (reference sequence). The CDR3 sequence is CAWGYQETQYF. The CDR3 nucleotides are TGTGCCTGGGGGTACCAAGAGACCCAGTACTTC.

V and J are TRBV4-3 and TRBJ2-2; tentatively, D is TRBD1 (6 bases). CDR3 length equals 16 residues. Trimming shortened V by 4 bases and J by 0 bases, and 12 bases separated the two germline ends. Germline V gene sequence: CDR1 LGHNA, CDR2 YSLEER. This chain's CDR3 is CASSPATGTNTGELFF. The CDR3 DNA is TGCGCCAGCAGCCCCGCGACAGGTACGAACACCGGGGAGCTGTTTTTT.

The CDR3 spells CSVAGGGTYEQYF. In DNA form, the CDR3 reads TGCAGCGTTGCCGGCGGAGGAACCTACGAGCAGTACTTC. The chain couples TRBV29-1 to TRBJ2-7; D is possibly TRBD2 (5 bases). The CDR3 is made up of 13 amino acids. Per the germline V gene, CDR1 is SQVTM and CDR2 is ANQGSEA. V lost 4 bases and J 2 bases, leaving 12 bases between the germline ends.

This rearrangement joins TRBV19 to TRBJ1-1; D is ambiguous. This CDR3 comprises 13 residues. CDR1 and CDR2 (germline): LNHDA, SQIVND (reference sequence). The ends were cut back, 6 bases at V and 2 bases at J, with 10 bases in the middle. This CDR3 reads CASRRDLNTEAFF. CDR3 DNA: TGTGCCAGTAGGAGGGATTTAAACACTGAAGCTTTCTTT.

The V gene is TRBV5-5, the J gene TRBJ1-5; D may be TRBD1 (6 bases). Germline V CDR1 and CDR2: SGHKS, YYEKEE (reference sequence). This CDR3 has 13 amino acids. Trimming stripped 2 bases from V and 4 bases from J, with 7 bases between. CDR3 in DNA: TGTGCCAGCAGCTTACAGGGAAATCAGCCCCAGCATTTT. The encoded protein is CASSLQGNQPQHF.

The chain recombines TRBV29-1 with TRBJ2-1; 8 bases are a match to TRBD1. The CDR3 runs to 14 residues. Per germline, CDR1 SQVTM and CDR2 ANQGSEA. V trimming: 8 bases; J trimming: 4 bases; junction bases outside the gene matches: 10. CDR3 DNA: TGCAGCTCAATGAGACAGGGGAGATACAATGAGCAGTTCTTC. This translates into CSSMRQGRYNEQFF.

The chain recombines TRBV27 with TRBJ1-1; D gene ambiguous. The CDR3 extends over 14 amino acids. The germline CDR1 and CDR2 sequences are MNHEY and SMNVEV (reference sequence). V shed 0 bases and J shed 4 bases, with 9 bases lying between them. CDR3 protein: CASSLSSRSTEAFF. CDR3 DNA: TGTGCCAGCAGTTTATCATCAAGGTCCACTGAAGCTTTCTTT.

A single count supports this clone. This chain connects TRBV5-6 to TRBJ1-1; no clear D gene. This CDR3 region has 12 residues. Germline CDR1 SGHDT, CDR2 YYEEEE. V was clipped by 0 bases and J by 6 bases, with 6 bases between them. CDR3 coding DNA: TGTGCCAGCAGCTTGGGGTGGGCTGAAGCTTTCTTT. Residues: CASSLGWAEAFF.

This clone was counted a single time. The chain is built from TRBV4-3 and TRBJ2-7; D possibly uses TRBD1 or TRBD2 (6 bases each). CDR3 length: 13 amino acids. V was shortened by 2 bases and J by 4 bases, with 9 bases between the two germline ends. Germline loops: CDR1 LGHNA, CDR2 YSLEER. CDR3: CASSQWGAYEQYF. The CDR3 coding sequence is TGCGCCAGCAGCCAATGGGGGGCTTACGAGCAGTACTTC.

The chain is built from TRBV6-6 and TRBJ2-7; D not certain. V shed 5 bases and J shed 2 bases, with 10 bases lying between them. This CDR3 spans 13 amino acids. Germline CDR1 MNHNY, CDR2 SVGAGI (reference sequence). CDR3 bases: TGTGCCAGCAGTCCGCAGACCGCCTACGAGCAGTACTTC. Protein: CASSPQTAYEQYF.

The rearrangement links TRBV9 to TRBJ2-3; 8 nucleotides match TRBD1. Per the germline V gene, CDR1 is SGDLS and CDR2 is YYNGEE. The CDR3 is 18 residues long. V was clipped by 3 bases and J by 2 bases; unmatched bases: 14. CDR3 DNA: TGTGCCAGCAGCGACCCCCGGACAGGGAAAACCTTCACAGATACGCAGTATTTT. This translates into CASSDPRTGKTFTDTQYF.

The chain uses TRBV9 and TRBJ2-1, with 13 bases lining up with TRBD2. The length of the CDR3 is 14 residues. Trimming took 3 bases from V and 7 from J; bases not matched to a gene: 1. In germline, CDR1 is SGDLS, CDR2 YYNGEE. CDR3 coding DNA: TGTGCCAGCAGCGCGACTAGCGGGAGGAATGAGCAGTTCTTC. It yields the protein CASSATSGRNEQFF.

The J gene is TRBJ2-1, the V gene TRBV7-2; 9 bases are shared with TRBD1. CDR1 is SGHTA, CDR2 FQGNSA, per germline. The CDR3 contains 15 residues. V was clipped by 3 bases and J by 9 bases; unmatched bases: 9. The CDR3 DNA reads TGTGCCAGCAGCTTGGGAGGGACAGGGTGGGGTGAGCAGTTCTTC. This codes for CASSLGGTGWGEQFF.

This clone occurred once. The chain joins TRBV6-6 to TRBJ1-1, with D tentatively TRBD1 (6 bases). CDR1 and CDR2 from the germline V gene are MNHNY and SVGAGI (reference sequence). The V gene lost 6 bases and the J gene lost 3 bases, with 14 bases spanning the gap. The CDR3 extends over 14 amino acids. CDR3 bases: TGTGCCAGCAGCCTGACAGGTTACCACACTGAAGCTTTCTTT. Protein: CASSLTGYHTEAFF.

The V and J genes are TRBV25-1 and TRBJ2-7; TRBD2 matches at 7 bases. This CDR3 is built from 13 residues. Trimming took 7 bases from V and 1 from J; bases not matched to a gene: 4. Germline V gene data show CDR1 as MGHDK and CDR2 as SYGVNS. The CDR3 loop is CASMGLNSYEQYF. CDR3 nucleotide sequence: TGTGCCAGCATGGGACTAAATTCCTACGAGCAGTACTTC.

This clone qualifies as medium-sized (0.01 to 0.1%). The rearrangement links TRBV9 to TRBJ2-3, with TRBD2 identical over 10 bases. CDR1 and CDR2 (germline): SGDLS, YYNGEE. The CDR3 spans 15 residues. V lost 3 bases, J lost 6 bases, and 7 bases stayed unmatched. CDR3 sequence: CASSERTSGRDTQYF. In DNA, the CDR3 is TGTGCCAGCAGCGAGAGGACTAGCGGACGTGATACGCAGTATTTT.

V usage is TRBV12-5 and J usage is TRBJ1-5, with D uncertain. The germline V gene has CDR1 LGHNT and CDR2 FRNRAP. With 3 bases removed from V and 0 bases from J, the gap between germline ends came to 3 bases. The CDR3 has 13 amino acids. The CDR3 sequence: CASGFGSNQPQHF. CDR3 nucleotide sequence: TGTGCTAGTGGTTTTGGTAGCAATCAGCCCCAGCATTTT.

This chain links TRBV27 with TRBJ2-2; the D is unclear. CDR1 is MNHEY and CDR2 is SMNVEV in the germline V gene (reference sequence). With 3 bases removed from V and 4 bases from J, the gap between germline ends came to 12 bases. The CDR3 spans 15 residues. The chain's CDR3 is CASSLGFGITGELFF. Here the CDR3 DNA reads TGTGCCAGCAGTTTGGGGTTCGGAATCACCGGGGAGCTGTTTTTT.

This clone was detected only once. This chain connects TRBV5-1 to TRBJ2-1; 11 bases are a match to TRBD2. Unmatched junction bases numbered 4, after V lost 4 bases and J lost 4 bases. The CDR3 spans 15 residues. Germline values: CDR1 SGHRS, CDR2 YFSETQ. The CDR3: CASSAGLAAYNEQFF. The DNA for the CDR3 is TGCGCCAGCAGCGCGGGACTAGCGGCATACAATGAGCAGTTCTTC.

V is TRBV14 and J is TRBJ1-1, with TRBD1 matching over 8 bases. Trimming at V came to 6 bases and at J to 4 bases, leaving 4 bases not matched to a gene. CDR3 length: 13 residues. Germline V gene sequence: CDR1 SGHDN, CDR2 FVKESK. CDR3 DNA sequence: TGTGCCAGCAGAGACAGGGGTGCCACTGAAGCTTTCTTT. Amino acids: CASRDRGATEAFF.